Listed below are T cell receptor beta chains from one sample, sequenced in a study of T cell responses to AZD1222 COVID-19 vaccine. TCRdb keeps only in-frame clones here, not all; method: immunoSEQ multiplex PCR. This table holds tens of thousands of clones, 60% to 80% found once. The sequencing here drew on peripheral blood, taken on day 0 of AZD1222 vaccination. Receptor source: an adult in good health. Each CDR3 is given with its conserved first and last residue. The order of the fields is J gene, D gene, clone size, V gene, CDR3 DNA, CDR3 protein. The D gene is left open where the match is weak. Clone sizes are given selectively: once, few, many, or a class where the clone is expanded.

j_gene: TRBJ2-5; d_gene: -; abundance: -; v_gene: TRBV4-1; CDR3nt: TGCGCCAGCAGAAGGATGGGGCTAGTTCAAGAGACCCAGTACTTC; CDR3aa: CASRRMGLVQETQYF
j_gene: TRBJ2-7; d_gene: -; abundance: -; v_gene: TRBV5-5; CDR3nt: TGTGCCAGCAGCTTGGCGACAGTCACCTACGAGCAGTACTTC; CDR3aa: CASSLATVTYEQYF
j_gene: TRBJ2-6; d_gene: TRBD1; abundance: few; v_gene: TRBV28; CDR3nt: TGTGCCAGCAGCCTTCGGACAGGAAGGTCCGGGGCCAACGTCCTGACTTTC; CDR3aa: CASSLRTGRSGANVLTF
j_gene: TRBJ1-4; d_gene: -; abundance: -; v_gene: TRBV5-4; CDR3nt: TGTGCCAGCAGCTTAGATGGTGGAATAACGGATGAAAAACTGTTTTTT; CDR3aa: CASSLDGGITDEKLFF
j_gene: TRBJ2-7; d_gene: -; abundance: -; v_gene: TRBV4-2; CDR3nt: TGTGCCAGCAGCCAAGATACTAGCTCCTTTGGCGAGCAGTACTTC; CDR3aa: CASSQDTSSFGEQYF
j_gene: TRBJ2-5; d_gene: -; abundance: -; v_gene: TRBV5-1; CDR3nt: TGCGCCAGCAGCTTCCATCAAGAGACCCAGTACTTC; CDR3aa: CASSFHQETQYF
j_gene: TRBJ2-3; d_gene: TRBD2; abundance: once; v_gene: TRBV7-2; CDR3nt: TGTGCCAGCAGCTTCGGGGGGGGGACAGATACGCAGTATTTT; CDR3aa: CASSFGGGTDTQYF
j_gene: TRBJ1-4; d_gene: -; abundance: -; v_gene: TRBV7-9; CDR3nt: TGTGCCAGCAGCTCCCTGGTGGCTGAGGAAAAACTGTTTTTT; CDR3aa: CASSSLVAEEKLFF
j_gene: TRBJ1-1; d_gene: -; abundance: -; v_gene: TRBV9; CDR3nt: TGTGCCAGCAGCGACGGGACGGTGAACACTGAAGCTTTCTTT; CDR3aa: CASSDGTVNTEAFF
j_gene: TRBJ2-1; d_gene: TRBD2; abundance: -; v_gene: TRBV7-2; CDR3nt: TGTGCCAGCAGCTTAGATGTGCGGGAGGCTTCCTACAATGAGCAGTTCTTC; CDR3aa: CASSLDVREASYNEQFF
j_gene: TRBJ1-1; d_gene: TRBD1; abundance: -; v_gene: TRBV19; CDR3nt: TGTGCCAGTAGTTCTTACAGGGGGCTGGGCACTGAAGCTTTCTTT; CDR3aa: CASSSYRGLGTEAFF
j_gene: TRBJ2-1; d_gene: TRBD2; abundance: -; v_gene: TRBV19; CDR3nt: TGTGCCAGTAGTACTGCTAGCGGGAGGCAGTTCTTC; CDR3aa: CASSTASGRQFF
j_gene: TRBJ2-4; d_gene: -; abundance: few; v_gene: TRBV7-9; CDR3nt: TGTGCCAGCAGCTTAGGAGAAGTCAAAAACATTCAGTACTTC; CDR3aa: CASSLGEVKNIQYF
j_gene: TRBJ1-4; d_gene: -; abundance: -; v_gene: TRBV6-5; CDR3nt: TGTGCCAGCAGTCCATGGGACGGGAATGAAAAACTGTTTTTT; CDR3aa: CASSPWDGNEKLFF
j_gene: TRBJ1-2; d_gene: -; abundance: -; v_gene: TRBV4-3; CDR3nt: TGCGCCAGCAGCCAAGACACAGGTCTCTATGGCTACACCTTC; CDR3aa: CASSQDTGLYGYTF
j_gene: TRBJ2-7; d_gene: -; abundance: -; v_gene: TRBV7-2; CDR3nt: TGTGCCAGCAGCTCCAGGACAGCCTACGAGCAGTACTTC; CDR3aa: CASSSRTAYEQYF
j_gene: TRBJ1-2; d_gene: TRBD1; abundance: -; v_gene: TRBV28; CDR3nt: TGTGCCAGCAGTTTACCGTTTAGTGGGGACAGAAGTTATGGCTACACCTTC; CDR3aa: CASSLPFSGDRSYGYTF
j_gene: TRBJ2-6; d_gene: TRBD1; abundance: once; v_gene: TRBV5-8; CDR3nt: TGTGCCAGCAGCGTACAGGGGGCTAGCTCTGGGGCCAACGTCCTGACTTTC; CDR3aa: CASSVQGASSGANVLTF